This record concerns one T cell receptor beta chain sequence. Germline-derived CDR1 and CDR2 are SGHVS and FQNEAQ. This CDR3 region has 17 residues. Between the trimmed V and J ends, which lost 2 bases and 2 bases, there was a span of 17 bases. These data belong to a study of T-cell reconstitution after alpha-beta-depleted transplantation in children. For TCRbeta, the library was prepared with unique molecular identifiers. TCRdb recomputed calls from the PCR reads with MiXCR, one row per CDR3 protein. Among approximately 270,000 distinct CDR3 sequences listed, almost 10% were seen once. Sequences were derived from PBMCs from the stem cell graft donor, sampled from the stem cell graft. The sequence was obtained from a human donor who donated a stem cell graft to a child with SCID. The rearrangement joins TRBV7-8 to TRBJ2-3; either TRBD1 or TRBD2 may supply D (6 bases each). CDR3 DNA sequence: TGTGCCAGCAGCTTATTGGGGGGCAGAGCTTTCACAGATACGCAGTATTTT. Translation: CASSLLGGRAFTDTQYF.